This section outlines one T cell receptor beta chain sequence together with its context. There is no known antigen for this receptor. No per-base quality is available; no much larger clone lies one base away. CDR1 and CDR2 were assigned from the germline V gene as SQVTM and ANQGSEA. V is reduced by 2 bases and J by 8 bases, leaving a spacing of 15 bases between them. Counted from cysteine to phenylalanine, this CDR3 has 13 amino acids. Solely the CDR3 DNA is kept, with 39 bases framed from the first base. This specimen's time point label, interpreted: newly diagnosed GD, antithyroid drugs for less than 3 months. For both TCR sequencing and RNA sequencing, RNA was extracted from PBMCs using TRIzol. Graves' disease was diagnosed according to American Thyroid Association guidelines. Patients were recruited from an endocrinology department in Xi'an, China. Each patient gave approximately 8.8 milliliters of peripheral blood, collected in an EDTA anticoagulant tube. PBMCs were isolated by Ficoll Paque Plus density gradient separation without further T cell sorting. An Agilent 2100 Bioanalyzer and agarose gel were used to assess RNA quality, and a NanoDrop 2000 was used to measure RNA concentration.

Receptor libraries were prepared by multiplex PCR. TCRdb records Illumina HiSeq 4000 as the sequencer. To build TCR beta libraries, CDR3 regions were amplified by Arm-PCR using iRepertoire HTBI primers. PCR products were gel purified before sequencing. On the authors' methods: Gene usage analysis of CDR3 amino acid clonotypes used the roughly 60 TRBV and 14 to 15 TRBJ segments found across samples. Filtered high-quality paired reads were merged into contigs using COPE and FqMerger. BLAST was used to align contigs to IMGT TRBV, TRBD and TRBJ reference genes, and CDR3 was defined according to IMGT. Any clonotype with a frequency above 0.1% was counted as a highly expanded clone. Shannon entropy was used to measure repertoire diversity, and the Gini coefficient was used to measure V-J evenness. A clonotype was considered public if more than one individual shared it. TCRdb took the public reads, trimmed them with fastp at Q25, ran MiXCR for clone calling and kept in-frame beta chains. Under each unique CDR3 protein, matching rows form one entry showing the most common genes and DNA. These V and J calls rely on TCRdb rather than the paper's analysis. The sample table holds approximately 400,000 distinct CDR3 sequences, of which about 14% were seen once. About 20% of the sample lies in the top ten.

The data belong to a study of regulatory T cells in long-lasting Graves disease listed by TCRdb under 2021. Concerning the study at large: Newly diagnosed Graves' disease patients had taken antithyroid drugs for less than 3 months. This study used TCR sequencing and RNA sequencing of peripheral blood to compare persistent Graves' disease patients against newly diagnosed Graves' disease patients. The study was conducted in China and was registered as a clinical trial. A total of some 33 samples were covered by TCR sequencing, comprising some 13 persistent and around 20 newly diagnosed Graves' disease patients. Overall study results and their limits: Peripheral blood alone was examined, since thyroid tissue, which constituted the primary lesion, could not be accessed. Preferential use of TRBV28, TRBJ1-2 and TRBJ2-5 was observed in persistent disease, whereas TRBV20-1 and TRBJ2-1 were favored in newly diagnosed disease. Only the TCR beta chain was sequenced and analyzed. A larger number of public clonotypes was shared among persistent patients (approximately 3,000) than among newly diagnosed patients (around 870). The small sample size was acknowledged by the authors as a limitation that may reduce accuracy. Persistent Graves' disease patients showed lower TCR Shannon entropy and fewer highly expanded clones than newly diagnosed patients, suggesting clonal expansion.

Recombination joined TRBV29-1 with TRBJ1-2, with TRBD1 tentatively as D gene (6 bases match). Sequenced material: peripheral blood mononuclear cells (PBMCs), taken at new diagnosis, from a patient treated with antithyroid drugs. This TCR was recovered from a female donor with Graves disease. The DNA sequence is given as TGCAGCGTTGAATCCCCTCGACAGGACGGCTACACCTTC. Translated, it reads CSVESPRQDGYTF.